The 27 T cell receptor beta chains listed next were all sequenced from one sample in a study of T-cell memory formation after mild COVID-19. TCRdb called the 5' RACE reads again in MiXCR, with one record for every CDR3 protein. The sample gives about 290,000 distinct CDR3 sequences, less than 20% of which show up once; 20% to 25% is in the top ten. Sequencing input: PBMCs or a T cell subset sorted from them (not recorded which). These receptors were collected from a man aged 18 to 30 who had mild COVID-19 (a few samples of this study predate the infection). Cell type and time point are not known.

In this sample, this clonotype turned up a few times. The chain couples TRBV24-1 to TRBJ1-3; D not certain. Trimming took off 7 bases at V and 0 bases at J, with 3 bases between the two ends. This CDR3 has 12 residues. Germline CDR1 and CDR2: KGHDR and SFDVKD. CDR3 region: CATSGSGNTIYF. CDR3 nucleotides: TGTGCCACCAGCGGCTCTGGAAACACCATATATTTT.

This clonotype came up a few times. This chain joins TRBV5-1 and TRBJ1-5, with D possibly matching TRBD1 (6 bases). The CDR3 extends over 14 amino acids. Germline loops: CDR1 SGHRS, CDR2 YFSETQ. V was cut by 4 bases and J by 4 bases, with 12 bases left in between. The CDR3 DNA reads as TGCGCCAGCAGCCTTGGGGACACAAATCAGCCCCAGCATTTT. Its translation is CASSLGDTNQPQHF.

There are many counts of this clonotype. V and J are TRBV10-3 and TRBJ2-3; tentative D call: TRBD2 (5 bases). Germline CDR1 is ENHRY and CDR2 is SYGVKD. The V gene lost 1 base and the J gene lost 4 bases, with 12 bases spanning the gap. The CDR3 runs to 15 residues. CDR3: CAISEFSETADTQYF. Here the CDR3 DNA reads TGTGCCATCAGTGAGTTTAGCGAGACGGCAGATACGCAGTATTTT.

This clonotype came up once. This sequence joins TRBV7-2 and TRBJ2-3, with TRBD2 matching 7 bases. The J segment lost 2 bases and the V segment lost 5 bases, leaving 10 bases of the junction unmatched. The CDR3 totals 16 residues. Germline V gives CDR1 SGHTA, CDR2 FQGNSA. The CDR3 DNA reads TGTGCCAGCAGCCGATCTAGCGGAACCTACACAGATACGCAGTATTTT. It yields the protein CASSRSSGTYTDTQYF. The full variable domain, its missing parts supplied by reference TRBV7-2 and TRBJ2-3, is GAGVSQSPSNKVTEKGKDVELRCDPISGHTALYWYRQSLGQGLEFLIYFQGNSAPDKSGLPSDRFSAERTGGSVSTLTIQRTQQEDSAVYLCASSRSSGTYTDTQYFGPGTRLTVL.

The rearrangement joins TRBV30 to TRBJ1-1, with 9 positions matching TRBD1. Germline V CDR1 and CDR2: GTSNPN, SVGIG (reference sequence). The CDR3 contains 14 residues. V was pared by 5 bases and J by 4 bases, with 8 bases of the junction left unmatched. CDR3 amino acids: CAWDRGVFGTEAFF. The CDR3, as DNA: TGTGCCTGGGACAGGGGGGTGTTCGGCACTGAAGCTTTCTTT.

The chain joins TRBV5-1 to TRBJ1-6; no firm D call. Trimming left V 0 bases short and J 9 bases short, with 13 bases between. Germline V gene sequence: CDR1 SGHRS, CDR2 YFSETQ. The CDR3 totals 15 residues. The CDR3 sequence: CASSLASGSTSPLHF. The CDR3 DNA is TGCGCCAGCAGCTTGGCCTCGGGGAGCACTTCACCCCTCCACTTT. The full variable domain, in which reference TRBV5-1 and TRBJ1-6 provide the parts outside the CDR3, is KAGVTQTPRYLIKTRGQQVTLSCSPISGHRSVSWYQQTPGQGLQFLFEYFSETQRNKGNFPGRFSGRQFSNSRSEMNVSTLELGDSALYLCASSLASGSTSPLHFGNGTRLTVT.

The chain employs TRBV6-5 and TRBJ1-1; the D gene is possibly TRBD1 (6 bases). The CDR3 totals 12 residues. The V gene lost 8 bases and the J gene lost 5 bases, with 12 bases spanning the gap. In germline, CDR1 is MNHEY, CDR2 SVGAGI. CDR3 sequence: CASQAGATEAFF. CDR3 nucleotide sequence: TGTGCCAGCCAGGCGGGGGCTACTGAAGCTTTCTTT.

Only a few counts were recorded for this clonotype. J is TRBJ2-1 and V is TRBV7-7, with 10 bases lining up with TRBD2. J gave up 6 bases and V 3 bases, and 11 bases lay outside the gene matches. Germline loops: CDR1 SSHAT, CDR2 FNYEAQ (reference sequence). The CDR3 consists of 17 residues. The CDR3 sequence: CASSLSSLAGVSNEQFF. In nucleotides, the CDR3 is TGTGCCAGCAGCTTGTCTAGCCTAGCGGGGGTTTCCAATGAGCAGTTCTTC.

This clonotype came up a few times. The chain employs TRBV11-3 and TRBJ1-1, with a possible D match to TRBD1 (6 bases). CDR3 size: 15 residues. V lost 7 bases to trimming and J lost 6 bases, with 21 bases between them. Germline CDR1 SGHNT, CDR2 YENEEA. CDR3 in amino acids: CASTDRLRGIPEAFF. Here the CDR3 DNA reads TGTGCCAGCACCGACAGGCTAAGAGGGATCCCTGAAGCTTTCTTT. Supplemented by reference TRBV11-3 and TRBJ1-1, the full variable domain reads EAGVVQSPRYKIIEKKQPVAFWCNPISGHNTLYWYLQNLGQGPELLIRYENEEAVDDSQLPKDRFSAERLKGVDSTLKIQPAELGDSAVYLCASTDRLRGIPEAFFGQGTRLTVV.

V usage is TRBV28 and J usage is TRBJ2-5; unclear D gene. Germline V gene data show CDR1 as MDHEN and CDR2 as SYDVKM. Trimming pared 2 bases from V and 5 bases from J, leaving 15 bases between. This CDR3 is 15 amino acids long. CDR3 in amino acids: CASSLVSPSSETQYF. The CDR3 bases are TGTGCCAGCAGTTTAGTCTCGCCTTCTTCGGAGACCCAGTACTTC.

The table lists this clonotype with a few counts. The V gene is TRBV12-3 or TRBV12-4, the J gene TRBJ1-5; the D gene is possibly TRBD1 (6 bases). Trimming took off 1 base at V and 0 bases at J, with 7 bases between the two ends. The CDR3 is 15 residues long. The CDR3 DNA follows: TGTGCCAGCAGTTTAGTACAGGGTAGCAATCAGCCCCAGCATTTT. It is translated as CASSLVQGSNQPQHF.

This clonotype was detected a few times. This chain uses TRBV9 with TRBJ1-2, with 7 nucleotides matching TRBD1. The germline gives CDR1 SGDLS, CDR2 YYNGEE. V dropped 5 bases and J dropped 4; count of bases not matched to a gene: 5. The CDR3 covers 13 residues. In DNA form, the CDR3 reads TGTGCCAGCAGGCCAGGGGGAAGCTATGGCTACACCTTC. This codes for CASRPGGSYGYTF.

The rearrangement uses TRBV9 and TRBJ1-6, with 9 bases fitting TRBD1. This CDR3 contains 15 residues. CDR1 and CDR2 (germline): SGDLS, YYNGEE. Germline trimming cut 0 bases from V and 8 bases from J; bases unmatched to any gene: 3. The CDR3 protein is CASSVDGTGHSPLHF. CDR3 nucleotides: TGTGCCAGCAGCGTAGACGGGACAGGGCATTCACCCCTCCACTTT. The variable domain in full, with the rest retrieved from reference TRBV9 and TRBJ1-6, is DSGVTQTPKHLITATGQRVTLRCSPRSGDLSVYWYQQSLDQGLQFLIQYYNGEERAKGNILERFSAQQFPDLHSELNLSSLELGDSALYFCASSVDGTGHSPLHFGNGTRLTVT.

This rearrangement joins TRBV10-3 to TRBJ2-2, with 9 bases matching TRBD2. The V and J ends lost 4 bases and 1 base, in that order; junction bases with no gene match: 1. The CDR3 is 15 amino acids. Germline CDR1 is ENHRY and CDR2 is SYGVKD. CDR3 in amino acids: CAISGTSENTGELFF. The CDR3 DNA follows: TGTGCCATCAGTGGGACTAGCGAGAACACCGGGGAGCTGTTTTTT.

This chain joins TRBV10-3 and TRBJ1-3; no clear D. V was clipped by 10 bases and J by 7 bases, with 17 bases between them. This CDR3 has 13 residues. Per the germline V gene, CDR1 is ENHRY and CDR2 is SYGVKD. CDR3 protein: CATRPRIGNTIYF. The CDR3 DNA reads TGTGCCACCCGCCCAAGAATCGGGAACACCATATATTTT.

V usage is TRBV9 and J usage is TRBJ2-7, with D hard to call. CDR3 length equals 13 residues. V gave up 4 bases and J gave up 0 bases, with 8 bases separating them. CDR1 is SGDLS and CDR2 is YYNGEE in the germline V gene. The CDR3: CASSSRNSYEQYF. The CDR3 DNA reads TGTGCCAGCAGCTCGAGAAACTCCTACGAGCAGTACTTC.

This clonotype was observed many times. This chain uses TRBV7-2 with TRBJ2-5; 11 bases line up with TRBD2. Germline assignment: CDR1 SGHTA and CDR2 FQGNSA. The J segment lost 10 bases and the V segment lost 7 bases, leaving 14 bases of the junction unmatched. The CDR3 is 15 amino acids. Here the CDR3 reads CASILLAGAQVGQYF. Here the CDR3 DNA reads TGTGCCAGCATACTACTAGCGGGGGCTCAGGTCGGCCAGTACTTC. The full variable domain, with the rest looked up from reference TRBV7-2 and TRBJ2-5, is GAGVSQSPSNKVTEKGKDVELRCDPISGHTALYWYRQSLGQGLEFLIYFQGNSAPDKSGLPSDRFSAERTGGSVSTLTIQRTQQEDSAVYLCASILLAGAQVGQYFGPGTRLLVL.

In this sample, this clonotype turned up a few times. This chain uses TRBV7-2 with TRBJ2-2; a weak D match, TRBD2 (5 bases). Germline lookup yields CDR1 SGHTA and CDR2 FQGNSA. Trimming left V 10 bases short and J 4 bases short, with 13 bases between. The CDR3 spans 13 residues. DNA for the CDR3: TGTGCCACCGGAGAGAGGGTCACCGGGGAGCTGTTTTTT. The encoded protein is CATGERVTGELFF. The complete variable domain, with remaining parts taken from reference TRBV7-2 and TRBJ2-2, reads GAGVSQSPSNKVTEKGKDVELRCDPISGHTALYWYRQSLGQGLEFLIYFQGNSAPDKSGLPSDRFSAERTGGSVSTLTIQRTQQEDSAVYLCATGERVTGELFFGEGSRLTVL.

This clonotype was detected only a few times. The rearrangement joins TRBV5-1 to TRBJ1-6, with D perhaps TRBD1 (5 bases). This CDR3 comprises 15 residues. Between the trimmed V and J ends, which lost 4 bases and 0 bases, there was a span of 8 bases. Germline V gives CDR1 SGHRS, CDR2 YFSETQ. The DNA for the CDR3 is TGCGCCAGCAGCGTACAGGACTCCTATAATTCACCCCTCCACTTT. This gives the protein CASSVQDSYNSPLHF.

This clonotype has a count of ten or more. The gene calls are TRBV29-1 and TRBJ1-5; no definite D call. CDR1 is SQVTM and CDR2 is ANQGSEA in the germline V gene. Trimming stripped 4 bases from V and 2 bases from J, with 15 bases between. The CDR3 runs to 15 residues. In DNA form, the CDR3 reads TGCAGCGTTGCGGACGGTCTAATTGGCAATCAGCCCCAGCATTTT. It is translated as CSVADGLIGNQPQHF.

This clonotype appeared a few times. The genes are TRBV4-1 and TRBJ2-5, with TRBD2 matching over 10 bases. This CDR3 comprises 15 residues. Germline V gene lookup returns CDR1 MGHRA and CDR2 YSYEKL. J lost 5 bases, V lost 2 bases, and 5 bases had no gene match. The CDR3 nucleotides are TGCGCCAGCAGCCAAATAGCAGCGGGGGGGGAGACCCAGTACTTC. Translated, it gives CASSQIAAGGETQYF.

This clonotype appeared a few times. The chain uses TRBV3-1 and TRBJ1-4; 7 nucleotides line up with TRBD1. This CDR3 is built from 14 residues. Germline V CDR1 and CDR2: LGHDT, YNNKEL (reference sequence). The V segment lost 7 bases and the J segment 8 bases; nucleotides outside the gene matches: 10. The CDR3 DNA reads TGTGCCAGCACCCGAACAGGGGCGCGGGAAAAACTGTTTTTT. It encodes CASTRTGAREKLFF.

The chain carries TRBV11-2 and TRBJ2-5, with a weak D call TRBD1 (7 bases). CDR1 is SGHAT, CDR2 FQNNGV, per germline. The CDR3 totals 15 residues. V shed 5 bases and J shed 5 bases, with 18 bases lying between them. CDR3 coding DNA: TGTGCCAGCAGCCCTTCCCTCGGGGGACAGGAGACCCAGTACTTC. Protein sequence: CASSPSLGGQETQYF.

CDR3 sequence reads: CASNWQKGGGYTF. DNA for the CDR3: TGTGCCAGTAACTGGCAGAAAGGGGGTGGCTACACCTTC. The gene calls are TRBV19 and TRBJ1-2, with D tentatively TRBD1 (6 bases). The V end lost 7 bases, the J end lost 7 bases, and 16 bases lay between the germline ends. The CDR3 is made up of 13 amino acids. CDR1 and CDR2 from the germline V gene are LNHDA and SQIVND (reference sequence).

The CDR3 reads CSATPRDLSSYEQYF. DNA of the CDR3: TGCAGTGCTACCCCCCGGGATCTAAGCTCCTACGAGCAGTACTTC. This sequence joins TRBV20-1 and TRBJ2-7, with D tentatively TRBD2 (5 bases). V shed 4 bases and J shed 0 bases, with 16 bases lying between them. The germline CDR1 and CDR2 sequences are DFQATT and SNEGSKA (reference sequence). The CDR3 sequence is 15 residues long.

This chain links TRBV20-1 with TRBJ1-1; D gene ambiguous. V was shortened by 3 bases and J by 7 bases, with 15 bases between the two germline ends. The CDR3 is 13 amino acids. The germline V gene encodes CDR1 DFQATT and CDR2 SNEGSKA (reference sequence). In nucleotides, the CDR3 is TGCAGTGCTAGGAAGCAGGAGGTCGGTGAAGCTTTCTTT. It specifies CSARKQEVGEAFF.

V gene TRBV20-1 combines with J gene TRBJ2-5, with a tentative D call TRBD2 (6 bases). The V gene's germline CDR1 is DFQATT and CDR2 SNEGSKA (reference sequence). The CDR3 spans 13 residues. V was shortened by 1 base and J by 4 bases, with 10 bases between the two germline ends. CDR3 DNA sequence: TGCAGTGCTAGAGCTTGGGGAGGAGAGACCCAGTACTTC. Protein product: CSARAWGGETQYF.